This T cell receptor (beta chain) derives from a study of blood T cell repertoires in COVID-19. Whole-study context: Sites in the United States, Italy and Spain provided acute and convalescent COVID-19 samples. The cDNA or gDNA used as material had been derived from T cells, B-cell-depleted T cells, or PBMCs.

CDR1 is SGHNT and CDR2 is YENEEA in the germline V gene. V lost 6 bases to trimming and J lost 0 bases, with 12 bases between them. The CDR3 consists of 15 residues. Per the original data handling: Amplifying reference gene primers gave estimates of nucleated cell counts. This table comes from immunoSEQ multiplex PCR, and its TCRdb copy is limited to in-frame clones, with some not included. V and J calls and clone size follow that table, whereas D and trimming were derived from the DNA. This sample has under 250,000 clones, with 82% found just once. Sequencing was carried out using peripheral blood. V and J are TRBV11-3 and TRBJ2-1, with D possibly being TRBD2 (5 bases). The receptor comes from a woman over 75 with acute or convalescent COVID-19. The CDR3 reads CASSKDYASYNEQFF. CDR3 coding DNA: TGTGCCAGCAGTAAAGACTACGCCTCCTACAATGAGCAGTTCTTC.